This T cell receptor beta chain was obtained from a study of response to subunit inactivated influenza vaccine. Broader study findings: Seasonal influenza vaccination, on each occasion, was suggested by the authors to recruit few new T cells.

Points on this clonotype: The antigen is not known.

After removal of 2 bases from V and 4 bases from J, the junction contained 12 bases not matched to a gene. Germline lookup yields CDR1 MGHDK and CDR2 SYGVNS. The CDR3 runs 17 residues. Each CDR3 protein is one row after TCRdb ran MiXCR on the RT-PCR reads. The table has 650,000 to 800,000 distinct CDR3 sequences, about 14% seen once. The sequenced sample was PBMCs from blood, obtained 14 to 15 days before vaccination. V usage is TRBV25-1 and J usage is TRBJ2-7; 9 nucleotides match TRBD1. This TCR derives from a man aged 50 to 59 who received an inactivated influenza vaccine. The CDR3 loop reads CASSEQLGTGMGYEQYF. The CDR3 coding sequence is TGTGCCAGCAGTGAACAGTTAGGGACAGGGATGGGATACGAGCAGTACTTC.